This TCR beta chain was recorded in a study of OX40 agonist ivuxolimab in advanced cancers. With regard to the full study: Ivuxolimab, which targeted the costimulatory receptor OX40 (CD134), was an agonistic, fully human IgG2 monoclonal antibody. Intravenous ivuxolimab was administered to patients every 2 weeks at six dose levels: 0.01, 0.1, 0.3, 1.5, 3 and 10 mg/kg. Of the approximately 54 dose-escalation patients, hepatocellular carcinoma was present in about 20, melanoma in around 15, renal cell carcinoma in 9 and head and neck cancer in 9. In the dose-escalation cohort, more than 75% of patients were male, and the mean age was approximately 64 years, with a range of roughly 20 to 80. Patients were allowed to have had prior anti-PD-1, anti-PD-L1 or anti-CTLA-4 therapy, and 40% of the dose-escalation patients had been treated with checkpoint inhibitors. Partial responses were achieved by three dose-escalation patients, of whom one had hepatocellular carcinoma and two had cutaneous melanoma. Peripheral TCRbeta sequencing was intended to test whether TCR sequence diversity was altered and clonal T-cell expansion was caused by ivuxolimab. The monotherapy dose-escalation portion (N of about 50 patients) of the phase I ivuxolimab trial is reported in the paper.

Comment on this clone: Its antigen is still unknown. There are no base qualities to consult, and no much larger clone falls within one base.

Genomic DNA was extracted from sorted cells for sequencing of the TCRbeta CDR3 region. The immunoSEQ Assay was used to sequence the TCRbeta CDR3 regions. The clones in this table, taken by TCRdb from immuneACCESS, are in-frame only. Not every clone is retained; where verified, under half of the shortfall comes from an unresolved V gene, and the cause of the rest is unknown. The sample contains almost 85,000 clones, 85% to 95% of them found a single time. The ten largest make up about 10% of the sample. General findings and caveats noted by the study authors: The antigen specificity of the peripheral T cells that underwent clonal expansion was not determined. In the 0.1-3.0 mg/kg groups, partial responders had among the lowest normalized peripheral clonal expansion, particularly in CD8+ T cells. On average, CD8+ T cells showed more expanded clones than CD4+ T cells after ivuxolimab. At doses of 0.1 to 3.0 mg/kg, clonal expansion of both CD4+ and CD8+ T cells in blood was seen between baseline and week 6. Low levels of normalized T-cell clonal expansion were also seen in some patients who did not respond.

Trimming takes 6 bases from V and 0 bases from J, and the germline ends sit 14 bases apart. The CDR3 covers 15 residues, taking in both the cysteine and the phenylalanine. Left in the record is the CDR3 DNA by itself, 45 bases read in frame from the first base. In the germline V gene (reference sequence), CDR1 corresponds to SEHNR and CDR2 to FQNEAQ. The trial excluded patients who had a history of autoimmune disease or were on systemic immunosuppression. Peripheral blood for TCR sequencing was collected from all dose cohorts at baseline, on cycle 4 day 1, and on cycle 7 day 1. The samples were taken from a phase I, first-in-human, multicenter, open-label dose-escalation trial of ivuxolimab. Adults with locally advanced or metastatic head and neck squamous cell, hepatocellular, melanoma or renal cell carcinoma were enrolled in the trial. CD4+ and CD8+ T cells were sorted separately from peripheral blood before TCR sequencing.

The sequence came from an adult with an advanced solid tumor such as melanoma, head and neck, liver or kidney cancer. This specimen consisted of CD4+ or CD8+ T cells sorted from blood, obtained in a trial of the OX40 agonist ivuxolimab. The chain was built from TRBV7-9 and TRBJ2-5, with the D segment identity uncertain. The bases are TGTGCCAGCAGGCCCTTCTCTCCCCACCAAGAGACCCAGTACTTC. Its protein reads: CASRPFSPHQETQYF.